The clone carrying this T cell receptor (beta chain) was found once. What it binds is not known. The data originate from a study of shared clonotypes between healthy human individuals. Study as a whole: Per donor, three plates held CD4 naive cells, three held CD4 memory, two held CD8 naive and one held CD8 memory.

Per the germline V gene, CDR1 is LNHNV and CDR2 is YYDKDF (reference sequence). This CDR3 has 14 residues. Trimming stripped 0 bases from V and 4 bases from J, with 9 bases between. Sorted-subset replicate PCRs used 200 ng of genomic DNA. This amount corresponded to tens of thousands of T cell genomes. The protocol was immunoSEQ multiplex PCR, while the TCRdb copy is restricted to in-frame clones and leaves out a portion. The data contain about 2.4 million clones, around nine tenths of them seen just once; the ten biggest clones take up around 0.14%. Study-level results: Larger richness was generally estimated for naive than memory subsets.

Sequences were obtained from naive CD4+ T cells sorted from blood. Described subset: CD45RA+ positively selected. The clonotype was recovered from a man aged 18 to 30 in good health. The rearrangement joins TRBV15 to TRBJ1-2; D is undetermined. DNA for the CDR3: TGTGCCACCAGCAGAGAAGGGCAGAGCTATGGCTACACCTTC. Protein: CATSREGQSYGYTF.